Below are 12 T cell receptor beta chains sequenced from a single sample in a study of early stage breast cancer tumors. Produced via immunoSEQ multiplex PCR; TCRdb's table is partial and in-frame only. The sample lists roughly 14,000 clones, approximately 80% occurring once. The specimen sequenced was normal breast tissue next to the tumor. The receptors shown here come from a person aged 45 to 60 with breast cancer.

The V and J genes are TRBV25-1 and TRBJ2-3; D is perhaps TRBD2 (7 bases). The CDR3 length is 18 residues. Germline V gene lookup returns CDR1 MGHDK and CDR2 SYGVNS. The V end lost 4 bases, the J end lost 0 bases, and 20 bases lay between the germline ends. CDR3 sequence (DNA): TGTGCCAGCAGTGCAGCCAGGGGACTACCAATTAGCACAGATACGCAGTATTTT. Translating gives CASSAARGLPISTDTQYF.

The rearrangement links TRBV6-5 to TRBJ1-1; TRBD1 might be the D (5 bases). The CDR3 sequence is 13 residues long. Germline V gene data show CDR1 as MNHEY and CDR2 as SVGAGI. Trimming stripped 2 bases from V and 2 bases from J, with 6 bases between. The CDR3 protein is CASSYDRNTEAFF. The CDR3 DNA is TGTGCCAGCAGTTACGACAGAAACACTGAAGCTTTCTTT.

CDR3 sequence reads: CASMDRGSKKLFF. The CDR3 DNA follows: TGTGCCAGCATGGACAGGGGTTCTAAAAAACTGTTTTTT. The V and J genes are TRBV6-5 and TRBJ1-4; TRBD1 matches 9 bases. The germline CDR1 and CDR2 sequences are MNHEY and SVGAGI. CDR3 length equals 13 residues. With V trimmed by 7 bases and J by 9 bases, 6 bases remained unmatched.

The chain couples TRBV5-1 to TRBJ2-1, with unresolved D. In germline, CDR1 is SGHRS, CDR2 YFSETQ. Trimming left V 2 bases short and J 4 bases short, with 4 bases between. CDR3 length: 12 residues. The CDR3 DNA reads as TGCGCCAGCAGCTTAATTTACAATGAGCAGTTCTTC. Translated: CASSLIYNEQFF.

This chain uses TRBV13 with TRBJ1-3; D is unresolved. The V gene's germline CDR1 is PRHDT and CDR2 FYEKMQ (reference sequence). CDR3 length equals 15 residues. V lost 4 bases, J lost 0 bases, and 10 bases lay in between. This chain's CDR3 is CASSSGPYSGNTIYF. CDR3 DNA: TGTGCCAGCAGCTCCGGGCCCTACTCTGGAAACACCATATATTTT.

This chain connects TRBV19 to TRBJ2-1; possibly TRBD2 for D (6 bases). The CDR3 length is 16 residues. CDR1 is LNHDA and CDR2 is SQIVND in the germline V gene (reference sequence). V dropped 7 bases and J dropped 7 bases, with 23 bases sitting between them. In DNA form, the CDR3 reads TGTGCCAGTAATTCCCATACCGGGACTGGCAAGAATGAGCAGTTCTTC. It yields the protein CASNSHTGTGKNEQFF.

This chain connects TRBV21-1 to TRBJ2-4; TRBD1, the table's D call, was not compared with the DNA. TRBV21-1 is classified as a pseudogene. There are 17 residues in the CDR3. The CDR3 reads CASSKAPGRQPKNIQYF. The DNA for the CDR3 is TGTGCCAGCAGCAAAGCGCCGGGTCGACAGCCTAAAAACATTCAGTACTTC.

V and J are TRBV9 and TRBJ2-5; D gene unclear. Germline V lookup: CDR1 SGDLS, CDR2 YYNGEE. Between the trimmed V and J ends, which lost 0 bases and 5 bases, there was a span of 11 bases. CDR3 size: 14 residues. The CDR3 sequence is CASSVAKDRETQYF. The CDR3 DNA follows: TGTGCCAGCAGCGTAGCGAAAGATCGGGAGACCCAGTACTTC. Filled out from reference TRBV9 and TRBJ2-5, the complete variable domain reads DSGVTQTPKHLITATGQRVTLRCSPRSGDLSVYWYQQSLDQGLQFLIQYYNGEERAKGNILERFSAQQFPDLHSELNLSSLELGDSALYFCASSVAKDRETQYFGPGTRLLVL.

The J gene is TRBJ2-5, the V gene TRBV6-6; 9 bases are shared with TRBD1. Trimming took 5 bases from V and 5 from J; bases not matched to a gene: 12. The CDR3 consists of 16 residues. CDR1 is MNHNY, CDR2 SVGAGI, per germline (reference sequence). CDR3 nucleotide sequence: TGTGCCAGCAGTCCGACGGCGACAGGGGGAAAGGAGACCCAGTACTTC. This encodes CASSPTATGGKETQYF.

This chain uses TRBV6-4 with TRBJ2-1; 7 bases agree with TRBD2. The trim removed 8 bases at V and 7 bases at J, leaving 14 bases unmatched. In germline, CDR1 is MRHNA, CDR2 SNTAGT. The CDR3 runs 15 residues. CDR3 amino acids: CASAPSGVFYNEQFF. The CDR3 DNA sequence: TGTGCCAGCGCACCGAGCGGGGTCTTCTATAATGAGCAGTTCTTC.

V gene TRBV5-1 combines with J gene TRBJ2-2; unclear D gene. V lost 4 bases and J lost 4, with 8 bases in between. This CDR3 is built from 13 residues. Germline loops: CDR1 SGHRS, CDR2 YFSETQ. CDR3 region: CASSLWSTGELFF. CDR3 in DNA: TGCGCCAGCAGCCTTTGGAGCACCGGGGAGCTGTTTTTT. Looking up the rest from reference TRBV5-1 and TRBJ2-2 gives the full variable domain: KAGVTQTPRYLIKTRGQQVTLSCSPISGHRSVSWYQQTPGQGLQFLFEYFSETQRNKGNFPGRFSGRQFSNSRSEMNVSTLELGDSALYLCASSLWSTGELFFGEGSRLTVL.

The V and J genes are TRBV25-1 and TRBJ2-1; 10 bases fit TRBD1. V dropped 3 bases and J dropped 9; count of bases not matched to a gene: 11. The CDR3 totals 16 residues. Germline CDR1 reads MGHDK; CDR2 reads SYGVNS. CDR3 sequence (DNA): TGTGCCAGCAGTGATGAGGGACAGGGGTTCGCGGGTGAGCAGTTCTTC. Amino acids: CASSDEGQGFAGEQFF.